The 27 T cell receptor beta chains given below trace back to one sample, sequenced in a study of CD8+ T cells in alopecia areata. The treatment here: oral pan-JAK inhibitor, 5-10 mg twice daily. Extracted RNA was reverse transcribed into cDNA, the sequencing template. The table came from immunoSEQ multiplex PCR; TCRdb's copy has only in-frame clones and leaves some out. This table holds roughly 250,000 clones, 60% found once. The specimen comprised CD4+ T cells sorted from blood, sampled at approximately week 52, from a patient treated with tofacitinib. The receptors shown here come from a human donor with alopecia areata.

V is TRBV29-1 and J is TRBJ2-1, with 11 bases lining up with TRBD1. The CDR3 contains 14 residues. Unmatched junction bases numbered 4, after V lost 5 bases and J lost 4 bases. Germline values: CDR1 SQVTM, CDR2 ANQGSEA. The CDR3 DNA is TGCAGCGTTTGGGACAGGGGGTTTTACAATGAGCAGTTCTTC. Protein sequence: CSVWDRGFYNEQFF.

This chain uses TRBV25-1 with TRBJ2-1; D is unclear. The CDR3 covers 14 residues. Between the trimmed V and J ends, which lost 3 bases and 3 bases, there was a span of 9 bases. Germline values: CDR1 MGHDK, CDR2 SYGVNS. The CDR3 bases are TGTGCCAGCAGTGAGATAGACATCTACAATGAGCAGTTCTTC. It translates to CASSEIDIYNEQFF.

Remarks on this clone: Other nucleotide sequences in the sample specify the same CDR3. Written as DNA, the CDR3 is TGTGCCAGCAGCTTAGGCGGTATGAACACTGAAGCTTTCTTT. Translated: CASSLGGMNTEAFF. This chain connects TRBV7-6 to TRBJ1-1; D is uncertain. The CDR3 runs to 14 residues. The V end was cut by 1 base, the J end by 0 bases, with 6 bases between. The V gene's germline CDR1 is SGHVS and CDR2 FNYEAQ. The full variable domain, rest sourced from reference TRBV7-6 and TRBJ1-1, is GAGVSQSPRYKVTKRGQDVALRCDPISGHVSLYWYRQALGQGPEFLTYFNYEAQQDKSGLPNDRFSAERPEGSISTLTIQRTEQRDSAMYRCASSLGGMNTEAFFGQGTRLTVV.

A few counts support this clone. The chain has TRBV30 and TRBJ1-5, with D possibly being TRBD1 (5 bases). V lost 5 bases, J lost 4 bases, and 15 bases lay in between. Germline CDR1 is GTSNPN and CDR2 is SVGIG (reference sequence). The CDR3 sequence is 14 residues long. Written as DNA, the CDR3 is TGTGCCTGGGGTGAGGGTGGGGGAAATCAGCCCCAGCATTTT. It encodes CAWGEGGGNQPQHF.

The chain has TRBV5-6 and TRBJ2-7, with TRBD1 as a possible D gene (5 bases). The CDR3 totals 14 residues. CDR1 and CDR2 from the germline V gene are SGHDT and YYEEEE. Trimming removed 5 bases at V and 2 bases at J, with 14 bases between. The CDR3 nucleotides read TGTGCCAGCAGACCGCGGACAAGGGCCTACGAGCAGTACTTC. Translated, it gives CASRPRTRAYEQYF. Variable domain in full (rest from reference TRBV5-6 and TRBJ2-7): DAGVTQSPTHLIKTRGQQVTLRCSPKSGHDTVSWYQQALGQGPQFIFQYYEEEERQRGNFPDRFSGHQFPNYSSELNVNALLLGDSALYLCASRPRTRAYEQYFGPGTRLTVT.

This CDR3 reads CASKPGGWDTQYF. The CDR3 coding sequence is TGTGCCAGTAAACCAGGAGGGTGGGATACGCAGTATTTT. This chain connects TRBV6-5 to TRBJ2-3; possibly TRBD2 for D (6 bases). The V gene's germline CDR1 is MNHEY and CDR2 SVGAGI. The CDR3 runs to 13 residues. Trimming took 9 bases from V and 6 from J, leaving 16 bases between them.

V gene TRBV25-1 combines with J gene TRBJ1-5; TRBD1 matches 11 bases. CDR3 length: 15 residues. J was trimmed by 4 bases and V by 4 bases; bases with no gene match: 3. The germline gives CDR1 MGHDK, CDR2 SYGVNS. The CDR3 sequence: CASSAGQGANQPQHF. CDR3 in DNA: TGTGCCAGCAGTGCTGGACAGGGGGCGAATCAGCCCCAGCATTTT. Combining the CDR3 with reference TRBV25-1 and TRBJ1-5 gives the whole variable domain EADIYQTPRYLVIGTGKKITLECSQTMGHDKMYWYQQDPGMELHLIHYSYGVNSTEKGDLSSESTVSRIRTEHFPLTLESARPSHTSQYLCASSAGQGANQPQHFGDGTRLSIL.

V is TRBV11-1 and J is TRBJ2-3, with D possibly being TRBD1 or TRBD2 (6 bases each). V was shortened by 6 bases and J by 3 bases, with 16 bases between the two germline ends. Per germline, CDR1 SGHAT and CDR2 FQDESV (reference sequence). CDR3 size: 15 residues. CDR3 sequence reads: CASSPGADKTDTQYF. The CDR3 DNA is TGTGCCAGCAGTCCGGGGGCTGATAAGACAGATACGCAGTATTTT.

The sample holds a few counts of this clone. This rearrangement joins TRBV2 to TRBJ1-5, with a tentative D call TRBD1 (6 bases). Germline values: CDR1 SNHLY, CDR2 FYNNEI. The CDR3 contains 15 residues. V was pared by 3 bases and J by 3 bases, with 12 bases between. CDR3 loop: CASSDSGAFNQPQHF. CDR3 nucleotide sequence: TGTGCCAGCAGTGACTCGGGGGCCTTCAATCAGCCCCAGCATTTT. The whole variable domain, remainder taken from reference TRBV2 and TRBJ1-5, is EPEVTQTPSHQVTQMGQEVILRCVPISNHLYFYWYRQILGQKVEFLVSFYNNEISEKSEIFDDQFSVERPDGSNFTLKIRSTKLEDSAMYFCASSDSGAFNQPQHFGDGTRLSIL.

This chain uses TRBV19 with TRBJ2-3; no reliable D call. Trimming cost V 1 base and J 0 bases, with 8 bases left between them. The CDR3 runs to 15 residues. Per germline, CDR1 LNHDA and CDR2 SQIVND (reference sequence). The CDR3 is CASSIGRTSTDTQYF. DNA of the CDR3: TGTGCCAGTAGTATAGGCCGAACTAGCACAGATACGCAGTATTTT.

The sample holds one count of this clone. J is TRBJ1-2 and V is TRBV6-6; 7 bases align to TRBD1. The CDR3 has 13 residues. The trim removed 6 bases at V and 2 bases at J, leaving 3 bases unmatched. Germline loops: CDR1 MNHNY, CDR2 SVGAGI (reference sequence). This CDR3 reads CASSSQGNYGYTF. Written as DNA, the CDR3 is TGTGCCAGCAGCTCACAGGGGAACTATGGCTACACCTTC.

The V gene is TRBV10-3, the J gene TRBJ2-1; D not certain. The germline V gene has CDR1 ENHRY and CDR2 SYGVKD. V was pared by 0 bases and J by 13 bases, with 10 bases between. The CDR3 extends over 12 amino acids. CDR3 nucleotides: TGTGCCATCAGTGAGTCGTTGTCACCACAGTTCTTC. It encodes CAISESLSPQFF.

This clone was counted a few times. V gene TRBV14 combines with J gene TRBJ2-5; D remains unclear. V lost 2 bases and J 7 bases, leaving 11 bases between the germline ends. This CDR3 spans 13 amino acids. The germline gives CDR1 SGHDN, CDR2 FVKESK. The CDR3 spells CASSQNTGWTQYF. DNA of the CDR3: TGTGCCAGCAGCCAAAATACTGGTTGGACCCAGTACTTC.

This clone showed up just a few times. This chain links TRBV7-9 with TRBJ1-1, with TRBD1 matching over 9 bases. The V and J ends lost 2 bases and 9 bases, in that order; junction bases with no gene match: 7. The germline V gene encodes CDR1 SEHNR and CDR2 FQNEAQ (reference sequence). This CDR3 contains 14 residues. The CDR3 protein is CASSLPPGQGKAFF. CDR3 DNA sequence: TGTGCCAGCAGCTTACCGCCGGGACAGGGCAAAGCTTTCTTT. Variable domain in full (rest from reference TRBV7-9 and TRBJ1-1): DTGVSQNPRHKITKRGQNVTFRCDPISEHNRLYWYRQTLGQGPEFLTYFQNEAQLEKSRLLSDRFSAERPKGSFSTLEIQRTEQGDSAMYLCASSLPPGQGKAFFGQGTRLTVV.

This clone has a handful of counts. V and J are TRBV5-1 and TRBJ1-6, with D possibly TRBD1 on 5 matching bases. The CDR3 runs 13 residues. CDR1 and CDR2 (germline): SGHRS, YFSETQ. V lost 0 bases to trimming and J lost 14 bases, with 12 bases between them. The CDR3 DNA reads as TGCGCCAGCAGCTTGGATCAGGGCGGCACCCTCCACTTT. Protein product: CASSLDQGGTLHF.

J is TRBJ1-2 and V is TRBV30; perhaps TRBD1 as D (6 bases). CDR1 and CDR2 (germline): GTSNPN, SVGIG (reference sequence). The V end was cut by 4 bases, the J end by 7 bases, with 13 bases between. This CDR3 is built from 12 residues. For the CDR3, the DNA is TGTGCCTGGACCCCGGACAGTCGTGGCTACACCTTC. Residues: CAWTPDSRGYTF. Full variable domain (missing parts from reference TRBV30 and TRBJ1-2): SQTIHQWPATLVQPVGSPLSLECTVEGTSNPNLYWYRQAAGRGLQLLFYSVGIGQISSEVPQNLSASRPQDRQFILSSKKLLLSDSGFYLCAWTPDSRGYTFGSGTRLTVV.

The chain links TRBV5-1 to TRBJ2-7; D remains ambiguous. The CDR3 covers 15 residues. Trimming removed 3 bases from V and 2 bases from J, with 15 bases in between. Germline V gene sequence: CDR1 SGHRS, CDR2 YFSETQ. CDR3 coding DNA: TGCGCCAGCAGCTCCTCCGGGCTGTTCACCTACGAGCAGTACTTC. It encodes CASSSSGLFTYEQYF.

The chain carries TRBV6-5 and TRBJ1-5; TRBD1 matches at 8 bases. CDR1 is MNHEY, CDR2 SVGAGI, per germline. V shed 6 bases, J shed 2 bases, and the junction held 3 bases outside the gene matches. CDR3 length: 14 residues. Here the CDR3 reads CASSRQGRNQPQHF. As DNA, the CDR3 is TGTGCCAGCAGCCGACAGGGGCGCAATCAGCCCCAGCATTTT.

The chain links TRBV7-9 to TRBJ2-7; 12 bases map to TRBD2. V dropped 5 bases and J dropped 4; count of bases not matched to a gene: 3. CDR1 is SEHNR and CDR2 is FQNEAQ in the germline V gene (reference sequence). The CDR3 has 14 residues. DNA of the CDR3: TGTGCCAGCAGCCTTCTAGCGGGGGGGTACGAGCAGTACTTC. This gives the protein CASSLLAGGYEQYF.

This chain's CDR3 is CATSRELAFLASTDTQYF. CDR3 DNA sequence: TGTGCCACCAGCAGAGAGCTAGCTTTCCTCGCTAGCACAGATACGCAGTATTTT. The rearrangement joins TRBV15 to TRBJ2-3; D is perhaps TRBD2 (5 bases). Trimming removed 0 bases at V and 0 bases at J, with 16 bases between. This CDR3 has 18 amino acids. The germline V gene encodes CDR1 LNHNV and CDR2 YYDKDF (reference sequence).

This clone was picked up a small number of times. At the DNA level, this CDR3 is encoded by other sequences in the same sample as well. In nucleotides, the CDR3 is TGCAGCGTCGTGGGCATCCAAGAGACCCAGTACTTC. Its protein is CSVVGIQETQYF. This rearrangement joins TRBV29-1 to TRBJ2-5; D remains ambiguous. This CDR3 contains 12 residues. V shed 6 bases and J shed 1 base, with 9 bases lying between them. The germline CDR1 and CDR2 sequences are SQVTM and ANQGSEA. The full variable domain, completed using reference TRBV29-1 and TRBJ2-5, is SAVISQKPSRDICQRGTSLTIQCQVDSQVTMMFWYRQQPGQSLTLIATANQGSEATYESGFVIDKFPISRPNLTFSTLTVSNMSPEDSSIYLCSVVGIQETQYFGPGTRLLVL.

This clone was counted a few times. This rearrangement joins TRBV10-3 to TRBJ2-5, with D perhaps TRBD2 (5 bases). The CDR3 extends over 15 amino acids. Trimming removed 2 bases at V and 4 bases at J, with 14 bases between. Germline loops: CDR1 ENHRY, CDR2 SYGVKD. Written as DNA, the CDR3 is TGTGCCATCAGTGAGCTCGGTAGCGCGGGAGAGACCCAGTACTTC. Translation: CAISELGSAGETQYF.

This clone was recorded a few times. The chain combines TRBV6-5 with TRBJ2-7, with TRBD2 identical over 10 bases. The CDR3 runs 15 residues. The germline gives CDR1 MNHEY, CDR2 SVGAGI. The J segment lost 2 bases and the V segment lost 5 bases, leaving 6 bases of the junction unmatched. CDR3 in DNA: TGTGCCAGCAGTCATGCTCTAGCGGGGGCCTACGAGCAGTACTTC. This translates into CASSHALAGAYEQYF.

The rearrangement uses TRBV5-1 and TRBJ1-1; D perhaps matches TRBD1 (5 bases). The germline V and J ends were trimmed by 4 bases and 9 bases, with 25 bases remaining between them. Germline-derived CDR1 and CDR2 are SGHRS and YFSETQ. The CDR3 is 16 amino acids. The CDR3 reads CASSPLPTPREEKAFF. Written as DNA, the CDR3 is TGCGCCAGCAGCCCGCTCCCGACTCCCAGGGAGGAGAAAGCTTTCTTT.

The genes are TRBV5-6 and TRBJ2-3, with D possibly being TRBD2 (6 bases). Between the trimmed V and J ends, which lost 7 bases and 3 bases, there was a span of 9 bases. This CDR3 has 12 amino acids. CDR1 and CDR2 from the germline V gene are SGHDT and YYEEEE. The CDR3 is CASSLATDTQYF. The CDR3, as DNA: TGTGCCAGCTCTCTAGCGACAGATACGCAGTATTTT. Based on the CDR3 plus reference TRBV5-6 and TRBJ2-3, the full variable domain is DAGVTQSPTHLIKTRGQQVTLRCSPKSGHDTVSWYQQALGQGPQFIFQYYEEEERQRGNFPDRFSGHQFPNYSSELNVNALLLGDSALYLCASSLATDTQYFGPGTRLTVL.

With regard to this clone: In the same sample, other DNA sequences code for this CDR3. J is TRBJ2-5 and V is TRBV4-3; 7 nucleotides line up with TRBD2. Losses at the gene ends were 2 bases for V and 1 base for J; bases not matched to a gene: 1. The CDR3 consists of 14 residues. Germline lookup yields CDR1 LGHNA and CDR2 YSLEER. CDR3 nucleotide sequence: TGCGCCAGCAGCCAAAGCGGGGCCCAAGAGACCCAGTACTTC. It codes for CASSQSGAQETQYF.

This clone was seen only a few times. The sample holds other DNA sequences that translate to the same CDR3. The rearrangement joins TRBV5-1 to TRBJ1-4; D call uncertain. Germline lookup yields CDR1 SGHRS and CDR2 YFSETQ. The CDR3 consists of 13 residues. Trimming removed 0 bases at V and 8 bases at J, with 8 bases between. CDR3 nucleotides: TGCGCCAGCAGCTTGGATCGTGGGGAAAAACTGTTTTTT. It encodes CASSLDRGEKLFF.